The source of this TCR beta chain is a study of T-cell memory formation after mild COVID-19. This clonotype occurred a few times. One entry per CDR3 protein, called by TCRdb with MiXCR from the 5' RACE reads. The table includes roughly 89,000 distinct CDR3 sequences, roughly an eighth detected once. This receptor was obtained from an adult woman who had mild COVID-19 (a few samples of this study predate the infection). Cell type and time point are not known. Sample: PBMCs or a T cell subset sorted from them (not recorded which).

The CDR3 sequence: CASSLLRGGVYQETQYF. In nucleotides, the CDR3 is TGTGCCAGCAGTTTATTGCGGGGGGGAGTGTACCAAGAGACCCAGTACTTC. This chain joins TRBV12-3 or TRBV12-4 and TRBJ2-5; 9 nucleotides align to TRBD2. This CDR3 region has 17 residues. V was clipped by 2 bases and J by 0 bases; unmatched bases: 7.